This TCR beta chain is drawn from a study of blood T cell repertoires in COVID-19. The germline V gene encodes CDR1 SNHLY and CDR2 FYNNEI. V lost 6 bases, J lost 0 bases, and 13 bases lay in between. The CDR3 is 15 amino acids. In the authors' methods: Reference gene primer amplification in the assay estimated nucleated cell counts. Generated by immunoSEQ multiplex PCR, the TCRdb table keeps only in-frame clones and is missing some. V, J and clone size derive from that table, while D and trimming were established from the DNA sequence. Of about 120,000 clones listed, 70% to 85% are singletons. The V call is TRBV2, the J call TRBJ2-3; tentatively, D is TRBD1 (5 bases). Source material: peripheral blood. This clonotype was sampled from an older man with active or convalescent COVID-19. DNA of the CDR3: TGTGCCAGCAGCGTCGACAGCCGAAGCACAGATACGCAGTATTTT. Protein sequence: CASSVDSRSTDTQYF.